Listed here is a single TCR beta chain. Its antigen is unknown. This record comes from a study of Ad26.COV2.S vaccination and SARS-CoV-2 variants. The study's findings and limits: The TCR-based breadth and depth measures might underestimate overall T cell responses.

Germline V gene data show CDR1 as MNHEY and CDR2 as SVGEGT. V dropped 4 bases and J dropped 4 bases, with 8 bases sitting between them. The length of the CDR3 is 12 residues. Treatment in this sample: 15 to 20 received Ad26.COV2.S at low or high dose, single or two shots; roughly five received placebo; per-sample allocation not given. Collection of the samples took place on day 63 after the first injection of vaccine or placebo. Sequencing was performed with immunoSEQ multiplex PCR; in TCRdb, only in-frame clones are kept and a portion is missing. There are 300,000 to 400,000 clones in the sample; roughly 90% occur only once, and around 5.5% lies in the top ten.

This clonotype was obtained from a person between 18 and 60 years old who received the Ad26.COV2.S COVID-19 vaccine or a placebo. The sample consisted of peripheral blood, taken in a trial of Ad26.COV2.S vaccine versus placebo. The chain has TRBV6-2 or TRBV6-3 and TRBJ2-7, with D perhaps matching TRBD1 (5 bases). This CDR3 reads CASSLPGYEQYF. In nucleotides, the CDR3 is TGTGCCAGCAGTTTACCAGGGTACGAGCAGTACTTC.